These 20 T cell receptor beta chains share one sample of origin, sequenced in a study of cytomegalovirus exposure and HLA in healthy donors (dated by TCRdb to about 2017). Libraries were made using the immunoSEQ multiplex PCR assay. A mixture of 60 forward primers for TCR Vbeta segments and 13 reverse primers for TCR Jbeta segments was used in the multiplex PCR. Imported from immuneACCESS, the table was reduced by TCRdb to in-frame sequences with V and J called. These copies leave out some clones; in studies compared against another copy, an unresolved V gene accounts for under half, and the cause of the remainder is not known. For this sample the table gives 65,000 to 85,000 clones, of which roughly 90% were detected only once. 2% of the sample goes to the ten largest clones. Sequencing used PBMCs. The origin of the receptors is a woman in her twenties or thirties in good health and CMV-seronegative.

The gene calls are TRBV18 and TRBJ1-5; the D gene is possibly TRBD1 (5 bases). This CDR3 region has 13 residues. Germline CDR1 KGHSH, CDR2 LQKENI. Trimming left V 2 bases short and J 8 bases short, with 10 bases between. CDR3 in amino acids: CASSPRGLEPQHF. The CDR3 DNA reads as TGTGCCAGCTCACCAAGGGGCCTGGAGCCCCAGCATTTT. The complete variable domain, with remaining parts taken from reference TRBV18 and TRBJ1-5, reads NAGVMQNPRHLVRRRGQEARLRCSPMKGHSHVYWYRQLPEEGLKFMVYLQKENIIDESGMPKERFSAEFPKEGPSILRIQQVVRGDSAAYFCASSPRGLEPQHFGDGTRLSIL.

This clone turned up a few times. This sequence joins TRBV4-1 and TRBJ2-7; a possible D gene is TRBD1 (5 bases). Germline-derived CDR1 and CDR2 are MGHRA and YSYEKL. The ends were cut back, 4 bases at V and 0 bases at J, with 7 bases in the middle. The CDR3 covers 13 residues. The DNA of the CDR3 is TGCGCCAGCAGCCCCGACAGCTCCTACGAGCAGTACTTC. Its translation is CASSPDSSYEQYF.

In its sample, this clone was seen a few times. This chain uses TRBV29-1 with TRBJ1-1; 8 bases match TRBD1. Germline lookup yields CDR1 SQVTM and CDR2 ANQGSEA. V shed 8 bases, J shed 1 base, and the junction held 6 bases outside the gene matches. The CDR3 has 13 residues. CDR3 protein: CSTEDRANTEAFF. The CDR3 region has the DNA TGCAGCACGGAGGACAGGGCGAACACTGAAGCTTTCTTT.

This chain joins TRBV7-6 and TRBJ2-1; TRBD2 matches 11 bases. Germline CDR1 SGHVS, CDR2 FNYEAQ. After removal of 5 bases from V and 6 bases from J, the junction contained 6 bases not matched to a gene. The CDR3 is made up of 15 amino acids. CDR3 nucleotides: TGTGCCAGCAGCCGTAGCGGGAGGGCGGGCAATGAGCAGTTCTTC. It yields the protein CASSRSGRAGNEQFF.

The genes are TRBV7-6 and TRBJ2-5, with 7 nucleotides matching TRBD1. CDR3 length equals 13 residues. V was pared by 5 bases and J by 5 bases, with 5 bases of the junction left unmatched. In germline, CDR1 is SGHVS, CDR2 FNYEAQ. Here the CDR3 reads CASSPGQVETQYF. CDR3 coding DNA: TGTGCCAGCAGCCCCGGACAGGTCGAGACCCAGTACTTC.

The rearrangement links TRBV25-1 to TRBJ2-7; the D is unclear. V lost 1 base, J lost 0 bases, and 10 bases lay in between. Germline V CDR1 and CDR2: MGHDK, SYGVNS. The length of the CDR3 is 15 residues. The CDR3 loop is CASSESDDNSYEQYF. In DNA form, the CDR3 reads TGTGCCAGCAGTGAATCGGATGACAACTCCTACGAGCAGTACTTC.

The chain couples TRBV29-1 to TRBJ2-4; D is possibly TRBD2 (6 bases). The CDR3 is made up of 15 amino acids. Germline CDR1 SQVTM, CDR2 ANQGSEA. The V gene lost 4 bases and the J gene lost 0 bases, with 13 bases spanning the gap. The CDR3 DNA is TGCAGCGTTGGGGGGACTCTCCTAGCCAAAAACATTCAGTACTTC. Its protein is CSVGGTLLAKNIQYF.

The chain links TRBV6-1 to TRBJ1-5; 9 bases are a match to TRBD1. CDR1 MNHNS and CDR2 SASEGT come from the germline V gene. With V trimmed by 3 bases and J by 4 bases, 4 bases remained unmatched. This CDR3 spans 15 amino acids. Written as DNA, the CDR3 is TGTGCCAGCAGTGACGGGGACAGGGCGAATCAGCCCCAGCATTTT. Protein sequence: CASSDGDRANQPQHF.

V usage is TRBV28 and J usage is TRBJ1-5, with D uncertain. Germline CDR1 is MDHEN and CDR2 is SYDVKM. The length of the CDR3 is 12 residues. This CDR3 reads CGSRRSNQPQHF. The DNA for the CDR3 is TGTGGGTCGAGGCGTAGCAATCAGCCCCAGCATTTT.

With regard to this clone: Germline is not matched at one junction end, which may reflect a read error. The CDR3 nucleotides are TGCGCCAGCAGCCAAAACACGGGACAGGGGGGCCCTTCCTTC. Amino acids: CASSQNTGQGGPSF. The chain joins TRBV4-1 to TRBJ1-2; TRBD1 matches at 11 bases. CDR1 and CDR2 from the germline V gene are MGHRA and YSYEKL. CDR3 size: 14 residues.

The rearrangement links TRBV5-1 to TRBJ2-3; TRBD2 matches 11 bases. The CDR3 runs 16 residues. Germline lookup yields CDR1 SGHRS and CDR2 YFSETQ. V shed 0 bases and J 1 base; nucleotides not matched to a gene: 1. The CDR3 DNA sequence: TGCGCCAGCAGCTTGGGACTAGCGGGATGCACAGATACGCAGTATTTT. It is translated as CASSLGLAGCTDTQYF.

This clone was seen a single time. The chain employs TRBV19 and TRBJ2-2; D is possibly TRBD1 (5 bases). Germline lookup yields CDR1 LNHDA and CDR2 SQIVND (reference sequence). Trimming pared 4 bases from V and 4 bases from J, leaving 10 bases between. The CDR3 is 14 amino acids. CDR3 DNA sequence: TGTGCCAGTAGTACCTCAGGGCCCACCGGGGAGCTGTTTTTT. It is translated as CASSTSGPTGELFF.

This chain links TRBV7-5 with TRBJ2-7; TRBD2, as called in the table, went unchecked against the DNA. TRBV7-5 is a pseudogene locus. This CDR3 contains 13 residues. In DNA, the CDR3 is TGTGCCAGAAGCTTGGGCGGACTCTACGAGCAGTACTTC. Its protein product is CARSLGGLYEQYF.

The chain uses TRBV18 and TRBJ2-1, with D possibly TRBD1 on 6 matching bases. V was pared by 3 bases and J by 0 bases, with 12 bases between. Looked up from germline, CDR1 is KGHSH and CDR2 is LQKENI. This CDR3 spans 16 amino acids. CDR3 sequence: CASSPRQESSYNEQFF. CDR3 DNA: TGTGCCAGCTCACCGCGACAGGAGAGCTCCTACAATGAGCAGTTCTTC. Using reference TRBV18 and TRBJ2-1 for the parts outside the CDR3, the full variable domain is NAGVMQNPRHLVRRRGQEARLRCSPMKGHSHVYWYRQLPEEGLKFMVYLQKENIIDESGMPKERFSAEFPKEGPSILRIQQVVRGDSAAYFCASSPRQESSYNEQFFGPGTRLTVL.

This clone was recorded once. The chain has TRBV6-5 and TRBJ2-1; 7 bases match TRBD2. Germline V gene lookup returns CDR1 MNHEY and CDR2 SVGAGI. This CDR3 is built from 12 residues. J gave up 15 bases and V 6 bases, and 11 bases lay outside the gene matches. The CDR3 spells CASSPSRGSAFF. Written as DNA, the CDR3 is TGTGCCAGCAGCCCTAGCCGCGGGAGCGCGTTCTTC.

This chain connects TRBV5-6 to TRBJ2-5; 7 bases fit TRBD2. This CDR3 spans 15 amino acids. Germline V lookup: CDR1 SGHDT, CDR2 YYEEEE. V trimming: 0 bases; J trimming: 2 bases; junction bases outside the gene matches: 4. The CDR3 reads CASSLDWEGQETQYF. Written as DNA, the CDR3 is TGTGCCAGCAGCTTGGACTGGGAGGGACAAGAGACCCAGTACTTC.

This clone was seen a handful of times. The chain uses TRBV4-1 and TRBJ2-7; 7 bases are shared with TRBD2. Germline CDR1 is MGHRA and CDR2 is YSYEKL. This CDR3 is built from 15 residues. The V gene end was trimmed by 1 base and the J gene end by 1 base; junction bases not matched to a gene: 4. The CDR3 loop reads CASSQGRTSSYEQYF. As DNA, the CDR3 is TGCGCCAGCAGCCAAGGTAGGACTAGTTCCTACGAGCAGTACTTC.

This clone was counted a single time. The chain links TRBV19 to TRBJ2-3, with 13 bases that match TRBD2. The germline V gene has CDR1 LNHDA and CDR2 SQIVND (reference sequence). The CDR3 totals 16 residues. After removal of 6 bases from V and 3 bases from J, the junction contained 6 bases not matched to a gene. The DNA for the CDR3 is TGTGCCAGTAGACTAGCGGGAGGGCCGTGGACAGATACGCAGTATTTT. This codes for CASRLAGGPWTDTQYF.

The chain links TRBV27 to TRBJ2-7, with a possible D match to TRBD2 (6 bases). The germline V gene has CDR1 MNHEY and CDR2 SMNVEV (reference sequence). The V and J ends lost 8 bases and 3 bases respectively, with 17 bases between them. The CDR3 covers 14 residues. The CDR3 DNA reads as TGTGCCAGCGGACCGGGACTGACAATCTACGAGCAGTACTTC. This translates into CASGPGLTIYEQYF.

This clone is a singleton in its sample. The gene calls are TRBV4-2 and TRBJ2-7; D may be TRBD1 (6 bases). The CDR3 totals 14 residues. Trimming shortened V by 1 base and J by 4 bases, and 11 bases separated the two germline ends. Germline V CDR1 and CDR2: LGHNA, YNFKEQ. The CDR3 here is CASSQGTAIYEQYF. CDR3 DNA: TGTGCCAGCAGCCAAGGGACAGCTATTTACGAGCAGTACTTC.